Listed below are T cell receptor beta chains from one sample, sequenced in a study of OX40 agonist ivuxolimab in advanced cancers. Using immunoSEQ multiplex PCR, the repertoire was profiled, and TCRdb retains in-frame clones only, with some absent. Of about 55,000 clones in the sample, approximately 84% were seen once. The sample was CD4+ or CD8+ T cells sorted from blood, taken in a trial of the OX40 agonist ivuxolimab. These receptors were taken from an adult with an advanced solid tumor such as melanoma, head and neck, liver or kidney cancer. The CDR3 runs from the conserved cysteine through the conserved F or W. The D gene is left open where the match is weak. Where a row states a size, it is once, few, many or the class of an expanded clone; other rows omit it.

cdr3_aa: CASTPQGSSYNEQFF
cdr3_nt: TGTGCCAGCACGCCCCAGGGAAGCTCCTACAATGAGCAGTTCTTC
d_call: .
j_call: TRBJ2-1
v_call: TRBV28
clone_size: .

cdr3_aa: CASSTPRGRSEQYF
cdr3_nt: TGTGCCAGCAGTACCCCGAGGGGGCGAAGCGAGCAGTACTTC
d_call: TRBD1
j_call: TRBJ2-7
v_call: TRBV27
clone_size: .

cdr3_aa: CASSISGGYEQYF
cdr3_nt: TGCGCCAGCAGTATCTCCGGGGGCTACGAGCAGTACTTC
d_call: .
j_call: TRBJ2-7
v_call: TRBV10-2
clone_size: .

cdr3_aa: CASSQLDRSEQYF
cdr3_nt: TGTGCCAGCAGCCAACTCGACCGGTCCGAGCAGTACTTC
d_call: .
j_call: TRBJ2-7
v_call: TRBV14
clone_size: .

cdr3_aa: CASSLTKRDYNEQFF
cdr3_nt: TGTGCCAGCAGCTTAACGAAGAGAGACTACAATGAGCAGTTCTTC
d_call: .
j_call: TRBJ2-1
v_call: TRBV7-3
clone_size: .

cdr3_aa: CASSQVGDSYGYTF
cdr3_nt: TGCGCCAGCAGCCAAGTAGGGGATAGCTATGGCTACACCTTC
d_call: .
j_call: TRBJ1-2
v_call: TRBV4-1
clone_size: .

cdr3_aa: CASSYYPNQPQHF
cdr3_nt: TGTGCCAGCAGTTACTACCCCAATCAGCCCCAGCATTTT
d_call: .
j_call: TRBJ1-5
v_call: TRBV6-5
clone_size: .

cdr3_aa: CASSQDAGGSSSYEQYF
cdr3_nt: TGCGCCAGCAGCCAAGACGCCGGGGGCTCGAGCTCCTACGAGCAGTACTTC
d_call: .
j_call: TRBJ2-7
v_call: TRBV4-3
clone_size: .

cdr3_aa: CASSHGTGEAFF
cdr3_nt: TGTGCCAGCAGCCACGGGACAGGTGAAGCTTTCTTT
d_call: TRBD1
j_call: TRBJ1-1
v_call: TRBV7-9
clone_size: .

cdr3_aa: CASSSTYGQVNGDGYTF
cdr3_nt: TGTGCCAGCAGCTCAACCTATGGACAGGTGAACGGTGATGGCTACACCTTC
d_call: TRBD1
j_call: TRBJ1-2
v_call: TRBV7-9
clone_size: .

cdr3_aa: CARKYRNEPTSGSYEQYF
cdr3_nt: TGTGCCAGAAAATACAGGAACGAGCCCACCTCTGGGTCCTACGAGCAGTACTTC
d_call: .
j_call: TRBJ2-7
v_call: TRBV19
clone_size: once

cdr3_aa: CSVSGTGDNNEQFF
cdr3_nt: TGCAGCGTTTCCGGGACAGGGGATAACAATGAGCAGTTCTTC
d_call: TRBD1
j_call: TRBJ2-1
v_call: TRBV29-1
clone_size: .

cdr3_aa: CASRLIRGPTYEQYF
cdr3_nt: TGTGCCAGCAGGTTGATTAGGGGGCCCACCTACGAGCAGTACTTC
d_call: TRBD1
j_call: TRBJ2-7
v_call: TRBV6-5
clone_size: .

cdr3_aa: CASSPEGLAKTQYF
cdr3_nt: TGTGCCAGCAGCCCCGAGGGGCTTGCCAAGACCCAGTACTTC
d_call: .
j_call: TRBJ2-5
v_call: TRBV13
clone_size: .

cdr3_aa: CATEGGWNQPQHF
cdr3_nt: TGTGCCACCGAGGGGGGGTGGAATCAGCCCCAGCATTTT
d_call: .
j_call: TRBJ1-5
v_call: TRBV6-1
clone_size: .

cdr3_aa: CASSLALVGGLRLYEQYF
cdr3_nt: TGTGCCAGCAGCTTAGCGCTAGTGGGGGGGCTCCGGTTGTACGAGCAGTACTTC
d_call: .
j_call: TRBJ2-7
v_call: TRBV7-8
clone_size: .

cdr3_aa: CASSLSGDRHQPQHF
cdr3_nt: TGTGCCAGCAGTTTATCTGGCGACAGGCATCAGCCCCAGCATTTT
d_call: .
j_call: TRBJ1-5
v_call: TRBV27
clone_size: .

cdr3_aa: CASSLVNEKLFF
cdr3_nt: TGTGCCAGCAGCTTGGTTAACGAAAAACTGTTTTTT
d_call: .
j_call: TRBJ1-4
v_call: TRBV13
clone_size: .

cdr3_aa: CASSSDRGDGYTF
cdr3_nt: TGTGCCAGCAGCTCAGACAGGGGCGATGGCTACACCTTC
d_call: TRBD1
j_call: TRBJ1-2
v_call: TRBV5-4
clone_size: .

cdr3_aa: CASSYHNTGSPQHF
cdr3_nt: TGTGCCAGCAGTTATCACAATACCGGGTCGCCCCAGCATTTT
d_call: .
j_call: TRBJ1-5
v_call: TRBV6-6
clone_size: .

cdr3_aa: CAITSGQGPFFSTF
cdr3_nt: TGTGCCATCACCTCAGGACAGGGGCCGTTTTTTTCTACCTTC
d_call: TRBD1
j_call: TRBJ1-2
v_call: TRBV10-3
clone_size: few

cdr3_aa: CASSSWTETDEQFF
cdr3_nt: TGTGCCAGCAGCTCATGGACAGAAACCGATGAGCAGTTCTTC
d_call: .
j_call: TRBJ2-1
v_call: TRBV11-1
clone_size: few

cdr3_aa: CASIGGNTEAFF
cdr3_nt: TGTGCCAGTATCGGGGGGAACACTGAAGCTTTCTTT
d_call: .
j_call: TRBJ1-1
v_call: TRBV19
clone_size: .

cdr3_aa: CASLGGSYEQYF
cdr3_nt: TGTGCCTCCCTCGGGGGTTCCTACGAGCAGTACTTC
d_call: .
j_call: TRBJ2-7
v_call: TRBV10-3
clone_size: .

cdr3_aa: CASSNPWKRAVFSYEQYF
cdr3_nt: TGTGCCAGCAGCAACCCTTGGAAAAGGGCAGTCTTTTCCTACGAGCAGTACTTC
d_call: .
j_call: TRBJ2-7
v_call: TRBV5-8
clone_size: .

cdr3_aa: CASSLVAWASGSTDTQYF
cdr3_nt: TGTGCCAGCAGCTTAGTTGCCTGGGCTAGCGGGAGCACAGATACGCAGTATTTT
d_call: TRBD2
j_call: TRBJ2-3
v_call: TRBV7-9
clone_size: .

cdr3_aa: CASSLRTLGQPNTEAFF
cdr3_nt: TGTGCCAGCAGCCTACGTACCCTGGGACAGCCGAACACTGAAGCTTTCTTT
d_call: TRBD1
j_call: TRBJ1-1
v_call: TRBV27
clone_size: .

cdr3_aa: CASSLEGWHTEAFF
cdr3_nt: TGTGCCAGCAGCTTAGAAGGGTGGCACACTGAAGCTTTCTTT
d_call: .
j_call: TRBJ1-1
v_call: TRBV7-2
clone_size: .

cdr3_aa: CAISGSLRDSTYNEQFF
cdr3_nt: TGTGCCATCTCCGGGTCCCTTCGGGACAGTACCTACAATGAGCAGTTCTTC
d_call: TRBD1
j_call: TRBJ2-1
v_call: TRBV10-3
clone_size: .

cdr3_aa: CASSRQGWKTGELFF
cdr3_nt: TGTGCCAGCAGCCGACAGGGGTGGAAAACCGGGGAGCTGTTTTTT
d_call: TRBD1
j_call: TRBJ2-2
v_call: TRBV7-9
clone_size: .

cdr3_aa: CASSLGPEGTEAFF
cdr3_nt: TGTGCCAGCAGCTTAGGCCCGGAGGGCACTGAAGCTTTCTTT
d_call: .
j_call: TRBJ1-1
v_call: TRBV7-6
clone_size: .

cdr3_aa: CASSPLAMLDYGYTF
cdr3_nt: TGTGCCAGCAGCCCCCTGGCGATGCTTGACTATGGCTACACCTTC
d_call: .
j_call: TRBJ1-2
v_call: TRBV7-6
clone_size: .

cdr3_aa: CASSPGTGNQPQHF
cdr3_nt: TGTGCCAGCAGCCCCGGGACTGGCAATCAGCCCCAGCATTTT
d_call: .
j_call: TRBJ1-5
v_call: TRBV5-6
clone_size: .

cdr3_aa: CASSDDNIETQYF
cdr3_nt: TGCGCCAGCAGTGATGACAACATCGAGACCCAGTACTTC
d_call: .
j_call: TRBJ2-5
v_call: TRBV10-1
clone_size: .

cdr3_aa: CASSLFSGGRSSTDTQYF
cdr3_nt: TGTGCCAGCAGTTTATTCTCGGGGGGGAGATCTAGCACAGATACGCAGTATTTT
d_call: TRBD2
j_call: TRBJ2-3
v_call: TRBV28
clone_size: .

cdr3_aa: CASSMDRGLINQPQHF
cdr3_nt: TGTGCCAGCAGCATGGACAGGGGGCTAATTAATCAGCCCCAGCATTTT
d_call: TRBD1
j_call: TRBJ1-5
v_call: TRBV7-6
clone_size: .

cdr3_aa: CASSAPGTSFTYNEQFF
cdr3_nt: TGCGCCAGCAGCGCCCCAGGTACTAGTTTCACCTACAATGAGCAGTTCTTC
d_call: .
j_call: TRBJ2-1
v_call: TRBV5-1
clone_size: .

cdr3_aa: CASSPGGGGSYNEQFF
cdr3_nt: TGTGCCAGCAGCCCCGGCGGGGGGGGCAGCTACAATGAGCAGTTCTTC
d_call: TRBD2
j_call: TRBJ2-1
v_call: TRBV5-8
clone_size: .

cdr3_aa: CASSWGARGVEKLFF
cdr3_nt: TGTGCCAGCAGCTGGGGTGCCAGGGGAGTTGAAAAACTGTTTTTT
d_call: .
j_call: TRBJ1-4
v_call: TRBV7-9
clone_size: .

cdr3_aa: CASRTIRVSNTEAFF
cdr3_nt: TGTGCCAGCAGGACGATTAGGGTATCGAACACTGAAGCTTTCTTT
d_call: .
j_call: TRBJ1-1
v_call: TRBV7-2
clone_size: once

cdr3_aa: CASSQVADEKLFF
cdr3_nt: TGCGCCAGCAGCCAAGTAGCAGATGAAAAACTGTTTTTT
d_call: .
j_call: TRBJ1-4
v_call: TRBV4-1
clone_size: .

cdr3_aa: CASDRDREGYTF
cdr3_nt: TGTGCCAGCGACCGGGACAGGGAGGGCTACACCTTC
d_call: TRBD1
j_call: TRBJ1-2
v_call: TRBV2
clone_size: once

cdr3_aa: CASSPGQQTYNEQFF
cdr3_nt: TGCGCCAGCAGCCCGGGACAGCAAACCTACAATGAGCAGTTCTTC
d_call: TRBD1
j_call: TRBJ2-1
v_call: TRBV4-1
clone_size: .

cdr3_aa: CASIFAGTNTGELFF
cdr3_nt: TGTGCCAGCATCTTTGCAGGGACGAACACCGGGGAGCTGTTTTTT
d_call: .
j_call: TRBJ2-2
v_call: TRBV2
clone_size: .

cdr3_aa: CASSLPGQGSTGANVLTF
cdr3_nt: TGTGCCAGCAGCCTCCCGGGACAGGGTTCGACTGGGGCCAACGTCCTGACTTTC
d_call: TRBD1
j_call: TRBJ2-6
v_call: TRBV7-3
clone_size: once

cdr3_aa: CASRQTGQPAFF
cdr3_nt: TGTGCCAGTAGACAGACCGGACAGCCGGCTTTCTTT
d_call: .
j_call: TRBJ1-1
v_call: TRBV19
clone_size: .

cdr3_aa: CASSLGSPTGELFF
cdr3_nt: TGTGCCAGCAGTTTGGGCAGCCCCACCGGGGAGCTGTTTTTT
d_call: .
j_call: TRBJ2-2
v_call: TRBV27
clone_size: .

cdr3_aa: CASSLESPDTQYF
cdr3_nt: TGTGCCAGCAGCTTAGAATCACCAGATACGCAGTATTTT
d_call: .
j_call: TRBJ2-3
v_call: TRBV7-8
clone_size: .

cdr3_aa: CASSLSSGGFEGETQYF
cdr3_nt: TGTGCCAGCAGTCTGTCTAGCGGGGGTTTTGAGGGCGAGACCCAGTACTTC
d_call: TRBD2
j_call: TRBJ2-5
v_call: TRBV28
clone_size: .

cdr3_aa: CASSQGRGALDEQFF
cdr3_nt: TGTGCCAGCAGCCAGGGGAGGGGGGCTCTAGATGAGCAGTTCTTC
d_call: .
j_call: TRBJ2-1
v_call: TRBV14
clone_size: .

cdr3_aa: CASEHPSTDTQYF
cdr3_nt: TGTGCCAGTGAACACCCAAGCACAGATACGCAGTATTTT
d_call: .
j_call: TRBJ2-3
v_call: TRBV28
clone_size: .

cdr3_aa: CASSPPMSRGDEAFF
cdr3_nt: TGTGCCAGCTCACCACCGATGAGTCGAGGGGACGAAGCTTTCTTT
d_call: .
j_call: TRBJ1-1
v_call: TRBV18
clone_size: .

cdr3_aa: CASHSWPATSTDTQYF
cdr3_nt: TGTGCCAGCCATTCATGGCCGGCTACTAGCACAGATACGCAGTATTTT
d_call: .
j_call: TRBJ2-3
v_call: TRBV5-4
clone_size: .